The text below deals with one T cell receptor (beta chain). The antigen remains unidentified. This specimen belongs to a study of blood T cells in healthy people across ages. Notes on the study in general: There were more naive CD4+ cells and higher diversity in long-lived donors than in aged donors.

Aged roughly 6 to 100, donors were systemically healthy Caucasians from Russia. Using a J-beta primer mix together with a sample-barcoded 5' primer, a second PCR was run for roughly 7 to 11 cycles. A single record per CDR3 protein comes from TCRdb applying MiXCR to the 5' RACE reads. The table has just under 900,000 distinct CDR3 sequences, 29% seen once; the top ten hold 15% to 20%. The germline gives CDR1 LGHDT, CDR2 YNNKEL (reference sequence). V dropped 4 bases and J dropped 6; count of bases not matched to a gene: 3. The CDR3 contains 15 residues. The V gene is TRBV3-1, the J gene TRBJ2-7; 16 bases match TRBD2. Sequencing input: blood. The sequence came from a woman aged 80 or over in good health. CDR3 residues: CASSLGTSGGVEQYF. In DNA, the CDR3 is TGTGCCAGCAGCCTAGGGACTAGCGGGGGGGTCGAGCAGTACTTC.